Detailed here is one TCR beta chain. Its antigen is as yet unknown. The data derive from a study of graft-versus-host responses after intestinal transplantation. Across the whole study: Recipients obtained multivisceral, liver-intestinal, or isolated intestinal transplants. The recipients all started with anti-thymocyte globulin induction and then took tacrolimus and steroids for three to four years. Findings of the study overall: GvH clones appeared in recipient marrow, some first in ileum or blood. Graft-donor T cell macrochimerism coincided with high graft-versus-host to host-versus-graft clonal ratios in allografts.

Clones were sequenced by immunoSEQ multiplex PCR, and TCRdb holds only the in-frame ones, with some missing. The repertoire holds nearly 110,000 clones, over 80% seen once, with over 0.6% in the top ten. This CDR3 comprises 12 residues. The V gene's germline CDR1 is SNHLY and CDR2 FYNNEI. V shed 6 bases and J shed 6 bases, with 11 bases lying between them. The sample here was unstimulated CD4+ T cells sorted from spleen or lymph node cells, taken before transplant. This clonotype originated in a human donor who was the organ donor for an intestinal transplant. The rearrangement uses TRBV2 and TRBJ1-2; no reliable D call. CDR3 sequence reads: CASRSDYHGYTF. The CDR3 DNA reads TGTGCCAGCAGATCAGATTACCATGGCTACACCTTC. Looking up the rest from reference TRBV2 and TRBJ1-2 gives the full variable domain: EPEVTQTPSHQVTQMGQEVILRCVPISNHLYFYWYRQILGQKVEFLVSFYNNEISEKSEIFDDQFSVERPDGSNFTLKIRSTKLEDSAMYFCASRSDYHGYTFGSGTRLTVV.